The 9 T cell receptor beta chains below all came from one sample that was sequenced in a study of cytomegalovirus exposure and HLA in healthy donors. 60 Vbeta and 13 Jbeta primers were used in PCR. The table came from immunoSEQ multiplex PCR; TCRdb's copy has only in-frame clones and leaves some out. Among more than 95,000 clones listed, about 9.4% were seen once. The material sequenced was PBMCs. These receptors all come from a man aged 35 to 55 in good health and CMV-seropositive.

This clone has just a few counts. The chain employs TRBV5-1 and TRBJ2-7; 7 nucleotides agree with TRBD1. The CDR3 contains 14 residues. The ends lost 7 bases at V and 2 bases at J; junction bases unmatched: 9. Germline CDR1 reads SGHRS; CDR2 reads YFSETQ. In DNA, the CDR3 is TGCGCCAGCCGCTCGGGACAGTCGACCTACGAGCAGTACTTC. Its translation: CASRSGQSTYEQYF.

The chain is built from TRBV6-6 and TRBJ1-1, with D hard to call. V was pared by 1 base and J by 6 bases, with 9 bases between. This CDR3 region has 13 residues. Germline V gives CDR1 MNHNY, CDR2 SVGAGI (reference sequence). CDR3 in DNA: TGTGCCAGCAGTTACTGGGAGATCCCTGAAGCTTTCTTT. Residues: CASSYWEIPEAFF.

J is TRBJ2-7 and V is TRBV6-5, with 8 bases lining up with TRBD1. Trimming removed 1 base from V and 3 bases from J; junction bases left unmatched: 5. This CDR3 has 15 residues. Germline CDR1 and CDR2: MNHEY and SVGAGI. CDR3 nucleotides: TGTGCCAGCAGTTACTTCGACAGGGGCGGCTACGAGCAGTACTTC. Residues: CASSYFDRGGYEQYF.

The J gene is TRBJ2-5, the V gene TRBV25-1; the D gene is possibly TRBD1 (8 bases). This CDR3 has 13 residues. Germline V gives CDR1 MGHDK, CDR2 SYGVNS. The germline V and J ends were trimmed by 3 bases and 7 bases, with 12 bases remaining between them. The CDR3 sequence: CASSERGTGTQYF. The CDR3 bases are TGTGCCAGCAGTGAGCGGGGGACAGGGACCCAGTACTTC.

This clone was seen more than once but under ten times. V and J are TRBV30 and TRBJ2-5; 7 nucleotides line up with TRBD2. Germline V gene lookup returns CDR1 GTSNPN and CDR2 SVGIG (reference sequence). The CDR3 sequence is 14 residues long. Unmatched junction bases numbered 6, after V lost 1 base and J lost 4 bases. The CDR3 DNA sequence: TGTGCCTGGAGTGATCTAGGCGGGGGAGAGACCCAGTACTTC. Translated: CAWSDLGGGETQYF.

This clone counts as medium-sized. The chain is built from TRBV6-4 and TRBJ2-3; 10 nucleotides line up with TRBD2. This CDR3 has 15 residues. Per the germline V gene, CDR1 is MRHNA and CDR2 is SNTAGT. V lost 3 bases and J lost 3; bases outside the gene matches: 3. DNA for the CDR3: TGTGCCAGCAGTGAGTCGGGACTAGCGACAGATACGCAGTATTTT. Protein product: CASSESGLATDTQYF.

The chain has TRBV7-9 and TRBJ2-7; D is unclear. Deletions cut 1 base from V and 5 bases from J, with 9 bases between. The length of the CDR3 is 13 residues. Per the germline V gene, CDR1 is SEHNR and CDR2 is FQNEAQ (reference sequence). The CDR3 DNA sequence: TGTGCCAGCAGCTTAGTTCGGGTTAACGAGCAGTACTTC. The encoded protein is CASSLVRVNEQYF.

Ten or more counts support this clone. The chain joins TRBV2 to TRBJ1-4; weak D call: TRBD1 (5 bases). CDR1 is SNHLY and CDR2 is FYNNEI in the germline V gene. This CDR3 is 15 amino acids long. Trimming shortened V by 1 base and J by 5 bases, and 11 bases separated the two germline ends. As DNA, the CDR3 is TGTGCCAGCAGTGAAGGGTTAGGGGAAAATGAAAAACTGTTTTTT. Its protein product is CASSEGLGENEKLFF. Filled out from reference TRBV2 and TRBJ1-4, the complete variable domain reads EPEVTQTPSHQVTQMGQEVILRCVPISNHLYFYWYRQILGQKVEFLVSFYNNEISEKSEIFDDQFSVERPDGSNFTLKIRSTKLEDSAMYFCASSEGLGENEKLFFGSGTQLSVL.

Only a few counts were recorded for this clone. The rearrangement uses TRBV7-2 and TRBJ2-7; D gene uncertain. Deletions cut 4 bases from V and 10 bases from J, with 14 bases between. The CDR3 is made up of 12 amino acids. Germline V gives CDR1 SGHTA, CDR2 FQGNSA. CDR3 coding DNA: TGTGCCAGCAGCTCAAATTCGCGGATTCAGTACTTC. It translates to CASSSNSRIQYF.